The next 18 T cell receptor beta chains were all read from a single sample in a study of CD8 T cells in Susac syndrome. Random hexamers were used to reverse transcribe the RNA input (about 0.45 to 1 ug). TCRdb re-called the immunoSEQ multiplex PCR reads through MiXCR, storing one row per CDR3 protein. The sample has 200,000 to 300,000 distinct CDR3 sequences, about 94% seen once; the top ten hold 0.065% to 0.08%. Input material: CD4+ T cells from PBMCs. The origin of the receptors is a human donor with multiple sclerosis.

This clonotype was seen only once. The chain has TRBV30 and TRBJ2-7; D gene uncertain. Germline V lookup: CDR1 GTSNPN, CDR2 SVGIG (reference sequence). This CDR3 spans 13 amino acids. Trimming pared 5 bases from V and 6 bases from J, leaving 17 bases between. CDR3 sequence reads: CAWSRRVSAEQYF. DNA for the CDR3: TGTGCCTGGTCCCGCCGGGTTTCGGCCGAGCAGTACTTC.

The V and J genes are TRBV27 and TRBJ1-4; 8 positions match TRBD1. Looked up from germline, CDR1 is MNHEY and CDR2 is SMNVEV (reference sequence). This CDR3 is built from 18 residues. Trimming at V came to 6 bases and at J to 8 bases, leaving 20 bases not matched to a gene. CDR3 DNA: TGTGCCAGCAGGCCCGGACAGGGTGTAAGGGTTCGTGGGGAAAAACTGTTTTTT. Translation gives CASRPGQGVRVRGEKLFF.

CDR3 in amino acids: CASSPPTGQDLYNEQFF. In nucleotides, the CDR3 is TGTGCCAGCTCACCACCGACGGGACAGGACCTCTACAATGAGCAGTTCTTC. The gene calls are TRBV18 and TRBJ2-1, with TRBD1 matching over 8 bases. The CDR3 consists of 17 residues. The germline gives CDR1 KGHSH, CDR2 LQKENI. V lost 0 bases to trimming and J lost 3 bases; unmatched junction nucleotides: 7. The full variable domain, its missing parts supplied by reference TRBV18 and TRBJ2-1, is NAGVMQNPRHLVRRRGQEARLRCSPMKGHSHVYWYRQLPEEGLKFMVYLQKENIIDESGMPKERFSAEFPKEGPSILRIQQVVRGDSAAYFCASSPPTGQDLYNEQFFGPGTRLTVL.

The chain couples TRBV24-1 to TRBJ1-4; 8 bases map to TRBD1. CDR1 KGHDR and CDR2 SFDVKD come from the germline V gene. This CDR3 region has 17 residues. Trimming cost V 3 bases and J 3 bases; bases outside gene matches: 8. For the CDR3, the DNA is TGTGCCACCAGTGATGGGCCAGGGGGCAAAGCTAATGAAAAACTGTTTTTT. Amino acid sequence: CATSDGPGGKANEKLFF.

This clonotype was recorded a few times. This rearrangement joins TRBV29-1 to TRBJ2-1; 9 bases align to TRBD2. Trimming cost V 3 bases and J 6 bases; bases outside gene matches: 6. Germline CDR1 is SQVTM and CDR2 is ANQGSEA. This CDR3 has 14 amino acids. CDR3 bases: TGCAGCGTTGAGTTAGCGGGAGTTCTCAATGAGCAGTTCTTC. This gives the protein CSVELAGVLNEQFF.

This clonotype is a singleton in its sample. The chain links TRBV5-1 to TRBJ1-1; D is perhaps TRBD1 (6 bases). The CDR3 spans 16 residues. Germline CDR1 is SGHRS and CDR2 is YFSETQ. Trimming pared 4 bases from V and 1 base from J, leaving 17 bases between. CDR3 nucleotides: TGCGCCAGCAGCATAGACCCCGGACAGTGGAACACTGAAGCTTTCTTT. This translates into CASSIDPGQWNTEAFF. The whole variable domain, remainder taken from reference TRBV5-1 and TRBJ1-1, is KAGVTQTPRYLIKTRGQQVTLSCSPISGHRSVSWYQQTPGQGLQFLFEYFSETQRNKGNFPGRFSGRQFSNSRSEMNVSTLELGDSALYLCASSIDPGQWNTEAFFGQGTRLTVV.

This clonotype has just one count. This sequence joins TRBV12-2 and TRBJ2-7. TRBV12-2 is given as a pseudogene. This CDR3 is 11 amino acids long. CDR3 amino acids: CASRHDGEQYV. In nucleotides, the CDR3 is TGTGCAAGTCGCCATGACGGCGAGCAGTACGTC.

CDR3 coding DNA: TGTGCCAGTACTACGGGACAGGATAATGAAAAACTGTTTTTT. It translates to CASTTGQDNEKLFF. The chain has TRBV19 and TRBJ1-4, with 8 bases fitting TRBD1. From germline, CDR1 is LNHDA and CDR2 SQIVND (reference sequence). Trimming removed 7 bases from V and 4 bases from J; junction bases left unmatched: 5. This CDR3 spans 14 amino acids.

This clonotype was observed a handful of times. The V gene is TRBV19, the J gene TRBJ2-4; D gene unclear. Between the trimmed V and J ends, which lost 3 bases and 5 bases, there was a span of 8 bases. CDR1 and CDR2 (germline): LNHDA, SQIVND (reference sequence). This CDR3 contains 13 residues. The CDR3 loop is CASSISAENIQYF. The CDR3 coding sequence is TGTGCCAGTAGTATTTCTGCTGAAAACATTCAGTACTTC.

The rearrangement uses TRBV5-4 and TRBJ2-3; D is possibly TRBD2 (5 bases). This CDR3 comprises 15 residues. The V end was cut by 0 bases, the J end by 1 base, with 9 bases between. Germline V CDR1 and CDR2: SGHNT, YYREEE (reference sequence). CDR3: CASSLDGIRTDTQYF. CDR3 bases: TGTGCCAGCAGCTTGGACGGGATTCGCACAGATACGCAGTATTTT.

This clonotype was recorded only once. The J gene is TRBJ1-1, the V gene TRBV27; possibly TRBD1 for D (5 bases). Per the germline V gene, CDR1 is MNHEY and CDR2 is SMNVEV (reference sequence). CDR3 size: 15 residues. The V and J ends lost 4 bases and 6 bases respectively, with 18 bases between them. The CDR3 loop reads CASSSSGTPGAEAFF. In nucleotides, the CDR3 is TGTGCCAGCAGTTCATCCGGGACCCCTGGCGCTGAAGCTTTCTTT.

This chain connects TRBV29-1 to TRBJ2-7; D gene unclear. Germline lookup yields CDR1 SQVTM and CDR2 ANQGSEA. The CDR3 is made up of 13 amino acids. Trimming removed 5 bases from V and 4 bases from J, with 15 bases in between. This chain's CDR3 is CSVPPNSPYEQYV. The CDR3 region has the DNA TGCAGCGTTCCTCCGAACAGCCCTTACGAGCAGTACGTC.

CDR3 in DNA: TGCAGCGTTGAAGATTGGACTAGCGGGATGGGCGATGAGCAGTTCTTC. Translation gives CSVEDWTSGMGDEQFF. The V call is TRBV29-1, the J call TRBJ2-1; TRBD2 aligns across 12 bases. The CDR3 runs to 16 residues. The J segment lost 8 bases and the V segment lost 0 bases, leaving 8 bases of the junction unmatched. Looked up from germline, CDR1 is SQVTM and CDR2 is ANQGSEA.

Only one count was recorded for this clonotype. The chain joins TRBV28 to TRBJ2-2; perhaps TRBD1 as D (5 bases). Germline CDR1 is MDHEN and CDR2 is SYDVKM. The ends were cut back, 9 bases at V and 0 bases at J, with 8 bases in the middle. The CDR3 runs to 13 residues. The CDR3 region has the DNA TGTGCCAGTAAGACAGCGAACACCGGGGAGCTGTTTTTT. Residues: CASKTANTGELFF.

The chain uses TRBV27 and TRBJ1-2; possible D gene TRBD1, 6 bases. Between the trimmed V and J ends, which lost 5 bases and 5 bases, there was a span of 24 bases. Per the germline V gene, CDR1 is MNHEY and CDR2 is SMNVEV (reference sequence). The CDR3 length is 17 residues. CDR3 DNA: TGTGCCAGCAGTATCACCCCCGGACAGCCCCTTGGGTATGGCTACACCTTC. Amino acids: CASSITPGQPLGYGYTF.

This clonotype has a single count. The rearrangement uses TRBV2 and TRBJ1-5, with D uncertain. Germline V gene data show CDR1 as SNHLY and CDR2 as FYNNEI. The germline V and J ends were trimmed by 1 base and 8 bases, with 6 bases remaining between them. The CDR3 runs 12 residues. The CDR3 is CASSEEVKPQHF. In DNA form, the CDR3 reads TGTGCCAGCAGTGAAGAGGTGAAGCCCCAGCATTTT.

The chain links TRBV20-1 to TRBJ2-5; 7 bases are a match to TRBD1. With V trimmed by 1 base and J by 2 bases, 4 bases remained unmatched. There are 14 residues in the CDR3. Germline V gene lookup returns CDR1 DFQATT and CDR2 SNEGSKA (reference sequence). The CDR3: CSARASGGQETQYF. For the CDR3, the DNA is TGCAGTGCTAGAGCGTCAGGGGGTCAAGAGACCCAGTACTTC.

The rearrangement uses TRBV14 and TRBJ1-2; no clear D gene. V lost 2 bases, J lost 7 bases, and 14 bases lay in between. This CDR3 has 14 residues. CDR1 SGHDN and CDR2 FVKESK come from the germline V gene. CDR3 DNA: TGTGCCAGCAGCCAAAAAGAGGGAGGCGTTGGCTACACCTTC. Protein product: CASSQKEGGVGYTF. Looking up the rest from reference TRBV14 and TRBJ1-2 gives the full variable domain: EAGVTQFPSHSVIEKGQTVTLRCDPISGHDNLYWYRRVMGKEIKFLLHFVKESKQDESGMPNNRFLAERTGGTYSTLKVQPAELEDSGVYFCASSQKEGGVGYTFGSGTRLTVV.